This TCR beta chain came from a study of control samples from healthy donors and cancer patients. Method: immunoSEQ multiplex PCR; TCRdb's copy keeps in-frame clones and lacks some. The sample lists about 120,000 clones, over 90% occurring once. CDR3 length: 15 amino acids. The V gene's germline CDR1 is MDHEN and CDR2 SYDVKM. V was pared by 4 bases and J by 1 base, with 13 bases between. The source of this sequence is a man aged 30-40 years in good health. Specimen: blood. V gene TRBV28 combines with J gene TRBJ2-5; D might be TRBD1 or TRBD2, each matching 5 bases. The CDR3 protein is CASSYPGRTQETQYF. The DNA for the CDR3 is TGTGCCAGCAGTTACCCGGGACGGACCCAAGAGACCCAGTACTTC. The whole variable domain, remainder taken from reference TRBV28 and TRBJ2-5, is DVKVTQSSRYLVKRTGEKVFLECVQDMDHENMFWYRQDPGLGLRLIYFSYDVKMKEKGDIPEGYSVSREKKERFSLILESASTNQTSMYLCASSYPGRTQETQYFGPGTRLLVL.